The following is a T cell receptor beta chain sequence with its context. These data are taken from a study of blood T cell repertoires in COVID-19. Study information: The study drew acute and convalescent COVID-19 samples from the United States, Italy and Spain. T cells, B-cell-depleted T cells, or PBMCs provided the cDNA or gDNA that served as material.

Clones were read by immunoSEQ multiplex PCR, and TCRdb kept only the in-frame ones, dropping some. The profile shows roughly 260,000 clones, around 92% of them singletons. Seattle enrolled patients during active infection and tracked them longitudinally. CDR1 and CDR2 (germline): DFQATT, SNEGSKA (reference sequence). This CDR3 has 14 residues. V lost 3 bases to trimming and J lost 9 bases; unmatched junction nucleotides: 10. The rearrangement joins TRBV20-1 to TRBJ2-1; 8 bases agree with TRBD2. The TCR comes from a young adult with COVID-19, enrolled during active disease. Material for sequencing was peripheral blood. The CDR3 loop is CSASFGLAGGEQFF. The CDR3 DNA is TGCAGTGCTAGTTTCGGACTAGCAGGCGGTGAGCAGTTCTTC.